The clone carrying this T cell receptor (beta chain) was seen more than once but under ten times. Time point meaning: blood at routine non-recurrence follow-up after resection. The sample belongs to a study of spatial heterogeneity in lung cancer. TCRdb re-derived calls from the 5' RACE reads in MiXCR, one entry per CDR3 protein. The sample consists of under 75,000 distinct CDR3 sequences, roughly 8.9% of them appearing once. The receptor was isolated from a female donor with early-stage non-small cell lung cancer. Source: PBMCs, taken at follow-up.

CDR3 nucleotide sequence: TGCAGCGTTTACGGGGCCGGCACAGATACGCAGTATTTT. Amino acids: CSVYGAGTDTQYF. This chain joins TRBV29-1 and TRBJ2-3, with D perhaps being TRBD1 or TRBD2 (5 bases each). This CDR3 contains 13 residues. The germline V gene has CDR1 SQVTM and CDR2 ANQGSEA. Trimming took 5 bases from V and 1 from J, leaving 10 bases between them.